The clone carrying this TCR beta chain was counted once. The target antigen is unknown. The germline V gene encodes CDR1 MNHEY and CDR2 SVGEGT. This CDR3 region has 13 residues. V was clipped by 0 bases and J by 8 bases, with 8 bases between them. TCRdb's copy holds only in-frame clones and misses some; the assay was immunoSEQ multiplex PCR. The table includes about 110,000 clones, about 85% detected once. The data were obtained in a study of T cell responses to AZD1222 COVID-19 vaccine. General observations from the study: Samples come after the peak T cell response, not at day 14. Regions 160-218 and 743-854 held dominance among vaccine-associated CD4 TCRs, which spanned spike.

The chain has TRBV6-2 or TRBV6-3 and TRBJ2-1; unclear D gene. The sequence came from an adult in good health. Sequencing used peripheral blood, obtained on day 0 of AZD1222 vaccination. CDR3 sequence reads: CASSYSDGYEQFF. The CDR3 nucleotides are TGTGCCAGCAGTTACTCGGATGGTTATGAGCAGTTCTTC.